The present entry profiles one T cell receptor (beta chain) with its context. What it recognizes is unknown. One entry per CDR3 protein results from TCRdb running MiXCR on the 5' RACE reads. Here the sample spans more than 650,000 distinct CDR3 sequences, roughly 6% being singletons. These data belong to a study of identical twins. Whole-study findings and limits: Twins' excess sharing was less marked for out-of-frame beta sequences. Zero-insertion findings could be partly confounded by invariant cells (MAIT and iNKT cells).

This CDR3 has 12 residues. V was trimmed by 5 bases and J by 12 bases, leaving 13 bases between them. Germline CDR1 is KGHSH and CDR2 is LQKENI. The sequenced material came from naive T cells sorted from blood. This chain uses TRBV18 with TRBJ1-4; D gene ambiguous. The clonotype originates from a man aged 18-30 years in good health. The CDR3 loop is CASSSLTEQLFF. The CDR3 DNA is TGTGCCAGCTCATCCTTAACAGAGCAACTGTTTTTT. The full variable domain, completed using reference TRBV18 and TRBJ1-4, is NAGVMQNPRHLVRRRGQEARLRCSPMKGHSHVYWYRQLPEEGLKFMVYLQKENIIDESGMPKERFSAEFPKEGPSILRIQQVVRGDSAAYFCASSSLTEQLFFGSGTQLSVL.